The text below deals with one T cell receptor (beta chain). In germline, CDR1 is LGHNT, CDR2 FRNRAP. CDR3 length: 12 residues. Trimming removed 7 bases from V and 8 bases from J, with 15 bases in between. The data were obtained in a study of blood T cell repertoires in COVID-19. As for the study in general: Acute-phase and convalescent COVID-19 samples originated in the United States, Italy and Spain. The analysed material was cDNA or gDNA that came from T cells, B-cell-depleted T cells, or PBMCs.

In the authors' workflow: How many nucleated cells were present was estimated from reference gene primer amplification. The data were produced by immunoSEQ multiplex PCR, yet TCRdb's version contains in-frame clones alone and is incomplete. V and J calls and clone size are given by that table; D and trimming were obtained from the DNA. The table shows about 200,000 clones, with 80% occurring only once. The receptor comes from a human donor in a cohort sampled during active COVID-19. This chain links TRBV12-5 with TRBJ2-7; D may be TRBD1 (5 bases). Material: peripheral blood. CDR3 nucleotides: TGTGCTAGTGCTCTCATGGTGGGGCAGCAGTACTTC. Translated, it gives CASALMVGQQYF.